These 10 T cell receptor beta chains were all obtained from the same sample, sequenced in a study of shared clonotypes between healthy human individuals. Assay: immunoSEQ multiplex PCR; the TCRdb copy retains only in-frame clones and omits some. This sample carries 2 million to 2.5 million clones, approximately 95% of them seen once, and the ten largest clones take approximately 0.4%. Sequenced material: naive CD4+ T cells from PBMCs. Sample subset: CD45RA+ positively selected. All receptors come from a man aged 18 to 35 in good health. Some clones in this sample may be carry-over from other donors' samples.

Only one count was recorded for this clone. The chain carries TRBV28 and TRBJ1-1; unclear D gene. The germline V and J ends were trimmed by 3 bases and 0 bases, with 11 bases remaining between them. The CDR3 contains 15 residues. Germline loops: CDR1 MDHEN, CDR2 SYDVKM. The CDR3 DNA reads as TGTGCCAGCAGTTTGGGCGCATTCATGAACACTGAAGCTTTCTTT. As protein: CASSLGAFMNTEAFF.

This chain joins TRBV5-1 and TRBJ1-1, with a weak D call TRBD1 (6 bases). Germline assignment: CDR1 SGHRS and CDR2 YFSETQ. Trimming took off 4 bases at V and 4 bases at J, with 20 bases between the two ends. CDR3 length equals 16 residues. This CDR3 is CASSGRDTRGVTEAFF. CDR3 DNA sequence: TGCGCCAGCAGCGGCCGGGACACCCGAGGGGTCACTGAAGCTTTCTTT.

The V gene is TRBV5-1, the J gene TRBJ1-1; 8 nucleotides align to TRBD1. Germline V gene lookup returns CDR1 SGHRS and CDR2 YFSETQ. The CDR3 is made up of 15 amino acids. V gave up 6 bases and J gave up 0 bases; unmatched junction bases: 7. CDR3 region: CASKPGGLLNTEAFF. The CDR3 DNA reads TGCGCCAGCAAACCAGGGGGCTTACTGAACACTGAAGCTTTCTTT.

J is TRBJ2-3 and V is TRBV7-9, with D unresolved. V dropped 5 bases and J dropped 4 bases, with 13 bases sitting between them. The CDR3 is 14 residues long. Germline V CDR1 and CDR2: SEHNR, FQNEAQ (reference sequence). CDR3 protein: CASSVTEIPDTQYF. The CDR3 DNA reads TGTGCCAGCAGCGTCACGGAGATCCCAGATACGCAGTATTTT.

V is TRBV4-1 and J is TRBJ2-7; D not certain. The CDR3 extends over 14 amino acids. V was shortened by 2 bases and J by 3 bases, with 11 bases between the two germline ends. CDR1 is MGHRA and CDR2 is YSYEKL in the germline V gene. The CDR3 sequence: CASSQLPLGYEQYF. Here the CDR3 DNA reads TGCGCCAGCAGCCAATTGCCGCTAGGCTACGAGCAGTACTTC.

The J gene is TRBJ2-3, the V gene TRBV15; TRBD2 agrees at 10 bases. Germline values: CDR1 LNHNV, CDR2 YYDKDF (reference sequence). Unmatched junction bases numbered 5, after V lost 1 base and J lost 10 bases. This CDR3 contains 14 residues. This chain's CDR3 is CATSRALAGDPQYF. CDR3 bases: TGTGCCACCAGCAGAGCTCTAGCGGGAGACCCGCAGTATTTT.

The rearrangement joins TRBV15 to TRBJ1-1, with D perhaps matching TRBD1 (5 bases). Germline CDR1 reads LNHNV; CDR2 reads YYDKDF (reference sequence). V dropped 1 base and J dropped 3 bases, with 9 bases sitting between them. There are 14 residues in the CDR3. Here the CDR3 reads CATSRVGGYTEAFF. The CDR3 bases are TGTGCCACCAGCAGAGTGGGGGGGTACACTGAAGCTTTCTTT.

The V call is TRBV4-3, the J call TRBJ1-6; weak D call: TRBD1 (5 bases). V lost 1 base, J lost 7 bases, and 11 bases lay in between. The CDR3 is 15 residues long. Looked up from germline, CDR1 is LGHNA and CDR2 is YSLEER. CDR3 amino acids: CASSQVTGINSPLHF. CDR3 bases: TGCGCCAGCAGCCAAGTTACAGGAATAAATTCACCCCTCCACTTT.

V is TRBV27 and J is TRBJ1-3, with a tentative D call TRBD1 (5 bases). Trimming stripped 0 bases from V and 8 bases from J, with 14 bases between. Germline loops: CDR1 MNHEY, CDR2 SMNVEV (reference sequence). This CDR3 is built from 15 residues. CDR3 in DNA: TGTGCCAGCAGTTTATCGTCAGCGGAGGGGTACACCATATATTTT. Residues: CASSLSSAEGYTIYF.

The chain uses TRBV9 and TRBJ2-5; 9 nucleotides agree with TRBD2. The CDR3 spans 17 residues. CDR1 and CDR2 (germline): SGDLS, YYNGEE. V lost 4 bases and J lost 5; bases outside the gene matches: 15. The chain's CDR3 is CASSPREAGGRRETQYF. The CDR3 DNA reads TGTGCCAGCAGCCCCAGGGAAGCGGGAGGAAGGAGGGAGACCCAGTACTTC.